The 8 T cell receptor beta chains reported below all come from one sample, sequenced in a study of cytomegalovirus exposure and HLA in healthy donors. In the PCR, 60 Vbeta and 13 Jbeta primers were used. This table comes from immunoSEQ multiplex PCR, and its TCRdb copy is limited to in-frame clones, with some not included. There are 180,000 or so clones in the sample; over 75% occur only once, and approximately 8.5% lies in the top ten. Sequenced sample: PBMCs. The receptors were sampled from a man aged 18-30 years in good health and CMV-seropositive.

This clone was observed a handful of times. V gene TRBV4-3 combines with J gene TRBJ1-6; 10 nucleotides align to TRBD1. J was trimmed by 9 bases and V by 0 bases; bases with no gene match: 2. Germline V lookup: CDR1 LGHNA, CDR2 YSLEER. There are 15 residues in the CDR3. The CDR3 spells CASSQEGQGGSPLHF. In DNA, the CDR3 is TGCGCCAGCAGCCAAGAAGGACAGGGGGGTTCACCCCTCCACTTT.

This clone appeared a single time. The chain combines TRBV5-5 with TRBJ2-1; TRBD2 matches at 16 bases. The germline gives CDR1 SGHKS, CDR2 YYEKEE (reference sequence). V lost 3 bases to trimming and J lost 10 bases; unmatched junction nucleotides: 4. CDR3 length equals 15 residues. Written as DNA, the CDR3 is TGTGCCAGCAGCTCGGGACTAGCGGGGGGGTACGAGCAGTTCTTC. Translated, it gives CASSSGLAGGYEQFF.

The chain carries TRBV19 and TRBJ1-5; D is perhaps TRBD1 (5 bases). V was trimmed by 6 bases and J by 0 bases, leaving 12 bases between them. The germline V gene has CDR1 LNHDA and CDR2 SQIVND (reference sequence). This CDR3 has 15 amino acids. As DNA, the CDR3 is TGTGCCAGTAGGCCAGGGTTGTCTAGCAATCAGCCCCAGCATTTT. Its protein product is CASRPGLSSNQPQHF.

CDR3 in DNA: TGTGCCAGCTCACCTCTCGAGAGCTCCTACGAGCAGTACTTC. Its protein is CASSPLESSYEQYF. J is TRBJ2-7 and V is TRBV18; D is unresolved. The germline gives CDR1 KGHSH, CDR2 LQKENI. V was shortened by 3 bases and J by 0 bases, with 9 bases between the two germline ends. The CDR3 has 14 amino acids.

The chain recombines TRBV7-9 with TRBJ2-4; D not resolved. There are 13 residues in the CDR3. The germline CDR1 and CDR2 sequences are SEHNR and FQNEAQ (reference sequence). V lost 6 bases and J lost 8, with 14 bases in between. The CDR3 DNA is TGTGCCAGCAGACGGAGTAACGACGACATTCAGTACTTC. This codes for CASRRSNDDIQYF.

Concerning this clone: Germline and junction disagree at one end, which may indicate a read error. This chain links TRBV7-9 with TRBJ1-6; D is unresolved. Germline CDR1 and CDR2: SEHNR and FQNEAQ (reference sequence). The CDR3 is made up of 15 amino acids. This chain's CDR3 is CASFYPMFYHSPLHF. CDR3 in DNA: TGTGCCAGCTTTTATCCTATGTTCTATCATTCACCCCTCCACTTT.

The V call is TRBV28, the J call TRBJ2-5; 7 nucleotides agree with TRBD2. With V trimmed by 3 bases and J by 2 bases, 15 bases remained unmatched. In germline, CDR1 is MDHEN, CDR2 SYDVKM. This CDR3 contains 18 residues. The CDR3 DNA is TGTGCCAGCAGTTTCATTGGCGGGGGTTATGCCGGGCAAGAGACCCAGTACTTC. Its translation: CASSFIGGGYAGQETQYF.

The chain combines TRBV14 with TRBJ2-7; TRBD1 aligns across 9 bases. CDR3 length: 15 residues. The V and J ends lost 5 bases and 0 bases, in that order; junction bases with no gene match: 5. Germline V gene sequence: CDR1 SGHDN, CDR2 FVKESK. CDR3 bases: TGTGCCAGCAGCTACGACAGGGGGAGCTCCTACGAGCAGTACTTC. This gives the protein CASSYDRGSSYEQYF.